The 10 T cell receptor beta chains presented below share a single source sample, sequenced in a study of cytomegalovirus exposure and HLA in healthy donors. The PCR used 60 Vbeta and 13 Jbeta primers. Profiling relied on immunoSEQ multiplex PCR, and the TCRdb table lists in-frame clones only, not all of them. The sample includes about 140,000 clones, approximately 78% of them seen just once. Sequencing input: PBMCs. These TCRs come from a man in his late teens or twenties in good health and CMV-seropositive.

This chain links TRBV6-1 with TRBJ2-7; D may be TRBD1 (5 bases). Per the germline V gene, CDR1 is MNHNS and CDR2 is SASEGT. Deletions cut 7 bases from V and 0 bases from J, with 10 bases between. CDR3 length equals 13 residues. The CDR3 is CASIGHPSYEQYF. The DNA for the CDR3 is TGTGCCAGCATTGGACATCCCTCCTACGAGCAGTACTTC.

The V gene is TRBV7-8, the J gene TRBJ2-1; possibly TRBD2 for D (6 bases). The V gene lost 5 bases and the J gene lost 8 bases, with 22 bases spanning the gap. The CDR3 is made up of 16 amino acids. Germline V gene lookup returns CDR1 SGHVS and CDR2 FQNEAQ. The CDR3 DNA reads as TGTGCCAGCAGCGCAGTCGTACGGGAGAGAGGCGATGAGCAGTTCTTC. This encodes CASSAVVRERGDEQFF.

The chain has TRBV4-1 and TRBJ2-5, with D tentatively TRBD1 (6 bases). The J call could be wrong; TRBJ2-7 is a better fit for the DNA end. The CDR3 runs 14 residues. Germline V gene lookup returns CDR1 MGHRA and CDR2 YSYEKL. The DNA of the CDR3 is TGCGCCAGCAGCCAGGTGACAGGTACCTACGAGCAGTACTTC. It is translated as CASSQVTGTYEQYF.

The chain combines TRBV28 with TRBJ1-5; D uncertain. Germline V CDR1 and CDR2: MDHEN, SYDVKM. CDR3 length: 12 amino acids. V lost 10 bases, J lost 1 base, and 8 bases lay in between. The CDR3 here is CATDYSNQPQHF. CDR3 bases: TGTGCCACCGACTACAGCAATCAGCCCCAGCATTTT.

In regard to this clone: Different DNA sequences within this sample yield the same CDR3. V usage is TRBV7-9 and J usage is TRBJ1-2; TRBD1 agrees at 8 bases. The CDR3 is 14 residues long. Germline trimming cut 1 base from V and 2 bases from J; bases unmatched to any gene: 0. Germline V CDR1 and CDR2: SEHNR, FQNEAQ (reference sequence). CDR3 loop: CASSLGQGNYGYTF. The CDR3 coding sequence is TGTGCCAGCAGCTTAGGACAGGGGAACTATGGCTACACCTTC.

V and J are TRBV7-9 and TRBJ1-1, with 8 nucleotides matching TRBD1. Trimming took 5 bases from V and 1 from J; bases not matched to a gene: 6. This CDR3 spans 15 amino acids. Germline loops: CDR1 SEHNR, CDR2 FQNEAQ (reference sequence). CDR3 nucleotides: TGTGCCAGCAGCCAATCCGGGACAGGGAACACTGAAGCTTTCTTT. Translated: CASSQSGTGNTEAFF.

This CDR3 reads CASSPEASVSYEQYF. Here the CDR3 DNA reads TGCGCCAGCAGCCCGGAGGCTAGCGTCTCCTACGAGCAGTACTTC. This chain uses TRBV5-1 with TRBJ2-7, with D tentatively TRBD2 (6 bases). The CDR3 consists of 15 residues. V lost 4 bases to trimming and J lost 0 bases, with 14 bases between them. Germline-derived CDR1 and CDR2 are SGHRS and YFSETQ.

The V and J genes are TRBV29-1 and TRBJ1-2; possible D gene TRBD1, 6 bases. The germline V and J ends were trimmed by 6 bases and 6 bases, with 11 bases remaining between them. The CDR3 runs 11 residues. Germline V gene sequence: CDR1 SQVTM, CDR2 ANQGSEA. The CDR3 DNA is TGCAGCGTCGTCGAGGGGGATGGCTACACCTTC. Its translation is CSVVEGDGYTF. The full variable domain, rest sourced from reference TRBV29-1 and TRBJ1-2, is SAVISQKPSRDICQRGTSLTIQCQVDSQVTMMFWYRQQPGQSLTLIATANQGSEATYESGFVIDKFPISRPNLTFSTLTVSNMSPEDSSIYLCSVVEGDGYTFGSGTRLTVV.

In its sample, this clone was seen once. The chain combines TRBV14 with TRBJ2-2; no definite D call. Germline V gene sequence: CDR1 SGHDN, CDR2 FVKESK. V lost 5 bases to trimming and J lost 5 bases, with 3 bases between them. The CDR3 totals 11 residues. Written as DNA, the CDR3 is TGTGCCAGCAGCTTAACCGGGGAGCTGTTTTTT. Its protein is CASSLTGELFF.

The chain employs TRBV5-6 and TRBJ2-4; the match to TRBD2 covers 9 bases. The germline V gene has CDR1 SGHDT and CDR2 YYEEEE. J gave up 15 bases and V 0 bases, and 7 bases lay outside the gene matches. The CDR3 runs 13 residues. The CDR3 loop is CASSLGLAGWWYF. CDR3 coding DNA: TGTGCCAGCAGCTTGGGCCTAGCGGGGTGGTGGTACTTC.